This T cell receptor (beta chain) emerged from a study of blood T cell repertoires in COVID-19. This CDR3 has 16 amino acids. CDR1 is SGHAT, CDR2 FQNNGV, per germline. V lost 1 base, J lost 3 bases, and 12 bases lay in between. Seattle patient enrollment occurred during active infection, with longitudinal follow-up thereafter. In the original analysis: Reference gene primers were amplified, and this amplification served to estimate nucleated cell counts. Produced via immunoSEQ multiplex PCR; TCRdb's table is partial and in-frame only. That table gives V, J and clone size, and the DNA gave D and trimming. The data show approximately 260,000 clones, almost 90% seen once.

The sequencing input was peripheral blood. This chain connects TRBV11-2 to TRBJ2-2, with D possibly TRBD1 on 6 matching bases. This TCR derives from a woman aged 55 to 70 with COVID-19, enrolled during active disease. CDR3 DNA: TGTGCCAGCAGCTTAGGGGCAGGGGTAGACACCGGGGAGCTGTTTTTT. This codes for CASSLGAGVDTGELFF.